Below, 32 T cell receptor beta chains from the same sample are listed, as sequenced in a study of T cells in Graves' hyperthyroidism and ophthalmopathy. Researchers amplified the TCR beta CDR3 regions from RNA transcripts. Using the HTBI primer set, a first-round RT-PCR was run on the TCR CDR3. Each CDR3 protein gets one entry after TCRdb re-called the multiplex PCR reads with MiXCR. In the table there are hundreds of thousands of distinct CDR3 sequences, 45% of which are singletons. Sequenced input: peripheral blood or thyroid tissue (not recorded which). The receptor set was obtained from an adult man with Graves' disease, either hyperthyroidism or ophthalmopathy (not recorded which).

CDR3 DNA: TGTGCCAGCAGTTTAAAGGCAGGCCAAGCTTTCTTT. Translating gives CASSLKAGQAFF. The chain combines TRBV7-9 with TRBJ1-1, with D uncertain. The V end was cut by 6 bases, the J end by 9 bases, with 14 bases between. The CDR3 has 12 residues. CDR1 is SEHNR, CDR2 FQNEAQ, per germline (reference sequence).

The V call is TRBV7-9, the J call TRBJ1-1, with D uncertain. CDR3 length equals 15 residues. Looked up from germline, CDR1 is SEHNR and CDR2 is FQNEAQ (reference sequence). V lost 4 bases and J lost 4, with 16 bases in between. Here the CDR3 reads CASSSPEGISTEAFF. The CDR3, as DNA: TGTGCCAGCAGCTCCCCCGAGGGAATATCCACTGAAGCTTTCTTT.

This clonotype was recorded many times. This rearrangement joins TRBV4-1 to TRBJ2-5, with D perhaps matching TRBD1 (6 bases). This CDR3 is built from 13 residues. V was clipped by 3 bases and J by 5 bases, with 10 bases between them. CDR1 and CDR2 from the germline V gene are MGHRA and YSYEKL. CDR3 sequence (DNA): TGCGCCAGCAGCCAGGGGGCGTTGGAGACCCAGTACTTC. As protein: CASSQGALETQYF.

The sample holds many counts of this clonotype. This rearrangement joins TRBV11-2 to TRBJ1-6; D ambiguous. Germline V CDR1 and CDR2: SGHAT, FQNNGV. The CDR3 consists of 13 residues. The V end lost 6 bases, the J end lost 7 bases, and 10 bases lay between the germline ends. CDR3 nucleotide sequence: TGTGCCAGCAGGAGAGCGTGGAATTCACCCCTCCACTTT. Protein sequence: CASRRAWNSPLHF.

This clonotype came up a few times. The chain is built from TRBV9 and TRBJ2-5, with D uncertain. From germline, CDR1 is SGDLS and CDR2 YYNGEE. The CDR3 length is 13 residues. V lost 4 bases, J lost 5 bases, and 12 bases lay in between. The CDR3 region has the DNA TGTGCCAGCAGCCTTGCCCGTTACGAGACCCAGTACTTC. Amino acids: CASSLARYETQYF.

The CDR3 spells CASRLSGEGYGYTF. The CDR3 bases are TGTGCCAGCAGACTGTCGGGAGAAGGCTATGGCTACACCTTC. V is TRBV6-6 and J is TRBJ1-2; the D is unclear. The CDR3 extends over 14 amino acids. V was clipped by 6 bases and J by 4 bases, with 15 bases between them. CDR1 and CDR2 (germline): MNHNY, SVGAGI (reference sequence).

This rearrangement joins TRBV7-3 to TRBJ2-7; 9 bases align to TRBD1. V shed 5 bases and J 6 bases; nucleotides not matched to a gene: 8. CDR3 length: 14 amino acids. Germline loops: CDR1 SGHTA, CDR2 FQGTGA. CDR3 bases: TGTGCCAGCAGCGAGGGACAGGGCGGCGGCGAGCAGTACTTC. This gives the protein CASSEGQGGGEQYF.

This rearrangement joins TRBV19 to TRBJ2-2; 7 nucleotides match TRBD2. The CDR3 totals 14 residues. Per germline, CDR1 LNHDA and CDR2 SQIVND (reference sequence). V trimming: 7 bases; J trimming: 6 bases; junction bases outside the gene matches: 8. The DNA of the CDR3 is TGTGCCAGTATCTCGACTAGCCTGGCCGGGGAGCTGTTTTTT. Its protein product is CASISTSLAGELFF. Full variable domain (missing parts from reference TRBV19 and TRBJ2-2): DGGITQSPKYLFRKEGQNVTLSCEQNLNHDAMYWYRQDPGQGLRLIYYSQIVNDFQKGDIAEGYSVSREKKESFPLTVTSAQKNPTAFYLCASISTSLAGELFFGEGSRLTVL.

The chain is built from TRBV9 and TRBJ1-1, with 8 bases fitting TRBD1. With V trimmed by 0 bases and J by 5 bases, 12 bases remained unmatched. Germline values: CDR1 SGDLS, CDR2 YYNGEE. The CDR3 runs 17 residues. This CDR3 reads CASSVATFGQGGTEAFF. CDR3 DNA sequence: TGTGCCAGCAGCGTAGCTACATTCGGACAGGGAGGAACTGAAGCTTTCTTT.

A single count supports this clonotype. The chain combines TRBV29-1 with TRBJ1-2; perhaps TRBD1 as D (5 bases). This CDR3 contains 12 residues. V lost 8 bases and J lost 6, with 16 bases in between. Per the germline V gene, CDR1 is SQVTM and CDR2 is ANQGSEA. The CDR3 is CSPRGNNHGYTF. The CDR3 nucleotides are TGCAGCCCGAGGGGCAACAACCATGGCTACACCTTC.

The rearrangement uses TRBV29-1 and TRBJ2-7; D uncertain. V lost 5 bases, J lost 6 bases, and 11 bases lay in between. The germline CDR1 and CDR2 sequences are SQVTM and ANQGSEA. The CDR3 covers 11 residues. The CDR3 loop reads CSVFQALEQYF. The CDR3 DNA is TGCAGCGTTTTTCAAGCTCTCGAGCAGTACTTC.

At least ten counts were recorded for this clonotype. The J gene is TRBJ2-7, the V gene TRBV20-1; 11 positions match TRBD2. Germline assignment: CDR1 DFQATT and CDR2 SNEGSKA (reference sequence). CDR3 length: 13 amino acids. V trimming: 4 bases; J trimming: 6 bases; junction bases outside the gene matches: 5. CDR3 region: CSANSGTSGEQYF. The CDR3 bases are TGCAGTGCTAACTCCGGGACTAGCGGCGAGCAGTACTTC.

This clonotype was seen a few times. The V call is TRBV10-3, the J call TRBJ1-5, with TRBD1 matching 7 bases. Germline-derived CDR1 and CDR2 are ENHRY and SYGVKD. The CDR3 has 15 amino acids. V was pared by 10 bases and J by 6 bases, with 15 bases of the junction left unmatched. The CDR3 protein is CASRTEGGGSQPQHF. The CDR3 bases are TGTGCCAGCAGGACTGAAGGGGGCGGAAGTCAGCCCCAGCATTTT.

The V call is TRBV2, the J call TRBJ1-5, with TRBD1 matching 8 bases. The V segment lost 6 bases and the J segment 2 bases; nucleotides outside the gene matches: 9. The CDR3 runs to 16 residues. Germline V gene sequence: CDR1 SNHLY, CDR2 FYNNEI. The DNA for the CDR3 is TGTGCCAGCAGCGCGGGGACAGGATCGGGCAATCAGCCCCAGCATTTT. Protein: CASSAGTGSGNQPQHF.

The genes are TRBV7-9 and TRBJ1-5, with TRBD1 as a possible D gene (6 bases). The germline V gene encodes CDR1 SEHNR and CDR2 FQNEAQ (reference sequence). The CDR3 contains 15 residues. Trimming removed 2 bases from V and 6 bases from J, with 14 bases in between. CDR3 DNA: TGTGCCAGCAGCTTAATTAGAGGGGGGAGTCAGCCCCAGCATTTT. Residues: CASSLIRGGSQPQHF.

This clonotype occurred many times. The V and J genes are TRBV7-2 and TRBJ2-7; 7 bases are shared with TRBD1. V trimming: 5 bases; J trimming: 3 bases; junction bases outside the gene matches: 7. The CDR3 has 14 residues. CDR1 is SGHTA, CDR2 FQGNSA, per germline. This chain's CDR3 is CASSVSGTDYEQYF. Written as DNA, the CDR3 is TGTGCCAGCAGCGTATCCGGGACAGACTACGAGCAGTACTTC.

This clonotype was counted between two and nine times. The rearrangement uses TRBV20-1 and TRBJ1-3, with D perhaps matching TRBD1 (5 bases). Trimming took off 2 bases at V and 0 bases at J, with 14 bases between the two ends. CDR1 and CDR2 (germline): DFQATT, SNEGSKA (reference sequence). The CDR3 covers 16 residues. In DNA form, the CDR3 reads TGCAGTGCTAGATTGCTTGACGGGGGCTCTGGAAACACCATATATTTT. Residues: CSARLLDGGSGNTIYF.

The chain uses TRBV10-3 and TRBJ1-1; D is unresolved. CDR1 ENHRY and CDR2 SYGVKD come from the germline V gene. The CDR3 runs 11 residues. Trimming removed 7 bases from V and 1 base from J, with 4 bases in between. CDR3 amino acids: CAITRNTEAFF. DNA of the CDR3: TGTGCCATCACCCGGAACACTGAAGCTTTCTTT.

At least ten counts were recorded for this clonotype. V gene TRBV9 combines with J gene TRBJ1-2, with D possibly TRBD1 on 5 matching bases. CDR1 is SGDLS and CDR2 is YYNGEE in the germline V gene. V dropped 0 bases and J dropped 4 bases, with 10 bases sitting between them. The CDR3 length is 14 residues. The CDR3: CASSVDRDSYGYTF. CDR3 DNA sequence: TGTGCCAGCAGCGTAGACCGAGACAGCTATGGCTACACCTTC.

This clonotype came up a few times. This chain uses TRBV7-2 with TRBJ1-5; a possible D gene is TRBD1 (6 bases). Germline lookup yields CDR1 SGHTA and CDR2 FQGNSA. There are 17 residues in the CDR3. Trimming took 5 bases from V and 3 from J, leaving 20 bases between them. This CDR3 is CASSDSQGPWPNQPQHF. CDR3 in DNA: TGTGCCAGCAGCGACTCACAGGGCCCCTGGCCCAATCAGCCCCAGCATTTT. The full variable domain, its missing parts supplied by reference TRBV7-2 and TRBJ1-5, is GAGVSQSPSNKVTEKGKDVELRCDPISGHTALYWYRQSLGQGLEFLIYFQGNSAPDKSGLPSDRFSAERTGGSVSTLTIQRTQQEDSAVYLCASSDSQGPWPNQPQHFGDGTRLSIL.

This clonotype appeared once. The rearrangement joins TRBV15 to TRBJ1-4; possibly TRBD1 for D (5 bases). The CDR3 has 14 residues. V was trimmed by 5 bases and J by 8 bases, leaving 15 bases between them. Germline V gene lookup returns CDR1 LNHNV and CDR2 YYDKDF (reference sequence). The CDR3, as DNA: TGTGCCACCAGCGGGGGGGGGATGGGGGAAAAACTGTTTTTT. Translated, it gives CATSGGGMGEKLFF.

The J gene is TRBJ2-7, the V gene TRBV11-1; TRBD1 matches 9 bases. The V segment lost 8 bases and the J segment 3 bases; nucleotides outside the gene matches: 11. CDR1 SGHAT and CDR2 FQDESV come from the germline V gene (reference sequence). This CDR3 is 15 amino acids long. The CDR3: CASDRGDRGDYEQYF. DNA of the CDR3: TGTGCCAGCGACAGAGGAGACAGGGGGGACTACGAGCAGTACTTC.

About this clonotype: A much larger clone sits a single nucleotide away, making a read error possible. V and J are TRBV7-6 and TRBJ2-6, with a tentative D call TRBD1 (5 bases). CDR3 size: 16 residues. CDR1 is SGHVS, CDR2 FNYEAQ, per germline. The CDR3 DNA sequence: TGTGCCAGCAGCTTTTCCCCAAACTCTGGGGCCAACGTCCTGGCTTTC. It specifies CASSFSPNSGANVLAF.

The chain employs TRBV5-6 and TRBJ2-7; D unresolved. Trimming shortened V by 1 base and J by 8 bases, and 16 bases separated the two germline ends. Germline lookup yields CDR1 SGHDT and CDR2 YYEEEE. This CDR3 has 14 residues. CDR3 sequence reads: CASSLNGEIPQQYF. CDR3 coding DNA: TGTGCCAGCAGCTTGAACGGAGAAATACCCCAGCAGTACTTC.

In regard to this clonotype: This could be a read error, since a much larger clone is one nucleotide away. Without the conserved terminal phenylalanine or tryptophan, this CDR3 likely stems from a read error. This chain uses TRBV7-8 with TRBJ2-2; D is unclear. The CDR3 runs 13 residues. Germline V gene sequence: CDR1 SGHVS, CDR2 FQNEAQ. Trimming removed 3 bases from V and 3 bases from J, with 5 bases in between. The CDR3 DNA follows: TGTGCCAGCAGCTTTAGGGACACCGGGGAGCTGTTTCTT. Its translation is CASSFRDTGELFL.

The sample holds many counts of this clonotype. The chain links TRBV7-8 to TRBJ2-2; TRBD2 aligns across 10 bases. The CDR3 is 17 amino acids. CDR1 SGHVS and CDR2 FQNEAQ come from the germline V gene. V shed 4 bases and J 2 bases; nucleotides not matched to a gene: 7. CDR3 bases: TGTGCCAGCAGCTCAACACGGACTAGCGGTAACACCGGGGAGCTGTTTTTT. Residues: CASSSTRTSGNTGELFF.

Points on this clonotype: A much larger clone is a single base away; this may be a read error. The chain employs TRBV7-9 and TRBJ2-6; D gene unclear. The CDR3 is made up of 16 amino acids. Trimming removed 1 base from V and 0 bases from J, with 7 bases in between. Germline CDR1 reads SEHNR; CDR2 reads FQNEAQ (reference sequence). For the CDR3, the DNA is TGTGCCAGCAGCTTAGATTGGTACTCTGGGGCCAACGTCCTGACTTTC. As protein: CASSLDWYSGANVLTF.

The chain links TRBV20-1 to TRBJ2-7; D possibly corresponds to TRBD1 (6 bases). The CDR3 has 12 residues. Looked up from germline, CDR1 is DFQATT and CDR2 is SNEGSKA (reference sequence). The germline V and J ends were trimmed by 3 bases and 9 bases, with 15 bases remaining between them. CDR3 sequence: CSARGTGRGQYF. The CDR3 coding sequence is TGCAGTGCTAGGGGCACAGGGCGCGGGCAGTACTTC.

The V call is TRBV25-1, the J call TRBJ1-4; 12 positions match TRBD1. Trimming took 4 bases from V and 5 from J; bases not matched to a gene: 8. Per germline, CDR1 MGHDK and CDR2 SYGVNS. This CDR3 region has 17 residues. In DNA, the CDR3 is TGTGCCAGCAGTGCCCTCCAGGGACAGGGGGCGAATGAAAAACTGTTTTTT. Protein: CASSALQGQGANEKLFF.

The table lists this clonotype with a few counts. The chain employs TRBV19 and TRBJ1-4; D is unclear. CDR3 length equals 15 residues. Germline CDR1 is LNHDA and CDR2 is SQIVND (reference sequence). V was clipped by 1 base and J by 0 bases, with 6 bases between them. The CDR3 sequence: CASSIAWTTNEKLFF. In nucleotides, the CDR3 is TGTGCCAGTAGTATAGCTTGGACAACTAATGAAAAACTGTTTTTT.

On this clonotype: One end of the junction does not line up with germline, which may come from a read error. The gene calls are TRBV11-2 and TRBJ2-5, with 11 bases fitting TRBD2. Germline V lookup: CDR1 SGHAT, CDR2 FQNNGV. This CDR3 region has 16 residues. DNA of the CDR3: TGTGCCAGCAGCTCCTTGATAGCGGGAGGGAAGGAGACCCGGTACTTC. Protein product: CASSSLIAGGKETRYF.

This clonotype has a single count. This chain connects TRBV7-2 to TRBJ1-4; 8 bases fit TRBD1. CDR3 size: 15 residues. Germline lookup yields CDR1 SGHTA and CDR2 FQGNSA. The J segment lost 7 bases and the V segment lost 3 bases, leaving 7 bases of the junction unmatched. Written as DNA, the CDR3 is TGTGCCAGCAGCTTCGGACAGGGAGCAAGTGAAAAACTGTTTTTT. This translates into CASSFGQGASEKLFF. Together with reference TRBV7-2 and TRBJ1-4, the CDR3 gives the full variable domain: GAGVSQSPSNKVTEKGKDVELRCDPISGHTALYWYRQSLGQGLEFLIYFQGNSAPDKSGLPSDRFSAERTGGSVSTLTIQRTQQEDSAVYLCASSFGQGASEKLFFGSGTQLSVL.